A selection of T cell receptor beta chains follows, all from one sample in a study of OX40 agonist ivuxolimab in advanced cancers. The method was immunoSEQ multiplex PCR; TCRdb's version includes in-frame clones alone and lacks a portion of them. The repertoire has tens of thousands of clones, 75% to 90% of them found once; the top ten carry about 35%. The specimen comprised CD4+ or CD8+ T cells sorted from blood, sampled in a trial of the OX40 agonist ivuxolimab. The receptors were sampled from an adult with an advanced solid tumor such as melanoma, head and neck, liver or kidney cancer. Both conserved end residues are part of each CDR3. A D gene is named only where the DNA matches it firmly. Clone size appears in some rows only: once, few, many, or a class for an expanded clone.

clone_size	v_call	d_call	j_call	cdr3_aa	cdr3_nt
NA	TRBV7-7	NA	TRBJ2-5	CASSLEGVWETQYF	TGTGCTAGCAGCTTAGAGGGGGTTTGGGAGACCCAGTACTTC
NA	TRBV28	TRBD1	TRBJ2-7	CASSLWDRGRSYEQYF	TGTGCCAGCAGTTTATGGGACAGGGGAAGGTCCTACGAGCAGTACTTC
NA	TRBV7-6	NA	TRBJ1-1	CASSSTQGMNTEAFF	TGTGCCAGCAGCTCCACTCAGGGGATGAACACTGAAGCTTTCTTT
once	TRBV28	TRBD1	TRBJ1-6	CASSSRQGSGPLHF	TGTGCCAGCAGCAGTCGACAGGGCTCAGGACCCCTCCACTTT
NA	TRBV6-1	NA	TRBJ1-5	CASSEVAGGNQPQHF	TGTGCCAGCAGTGAAGTGGCAGGGGGCAATCAGCCCCAGCATTTT
NA	TRBV28	NA	TRBJ2-5	CASSIHRGDRSAETQYF	TGTGCCAGCAGTATCCATAGGGGGGACCGATCAGCAGAGACCCAGTACTTC
once	TRBV25-1	NA	TRBJ2-7	CAAQKGPGFAYEQYF	TGTGCCGCACAAAAGGGACCAGGGTTCGCCTACGAGCAGTACTTC
once	TRBV29-1	NA	TRBJ1-1	CSVDSGTEAFF	TGCAGCGTTGATTCGGGCACTGAAGCTTTCTTT
NA	TRBV6-4	TRBD2	TRBJ2-1	CASSEGLAGHNEQFF	TGTGCCAGCAGTGAGGGACTAGCGGGACACAATGAGCAGTTCTTC
NA	TRBV4-2	TRBD2	TRBJ2-3	CASSQDWGTGLAGPLYTDTQYF	TGTGCCAGCAGCCAAGATTGGGGTACGGGACTAGCGGGACCCTTGTACACAGATACGCAGTATTTT
NA	TRBV7-9	TRBD1	TRBJ2-7	CASSPGDRITYEQYF	TGTGCCAGCAGCCCCGGGGACAGGATAACCTACGAGCAGTACTTC
NA	TRBV5-6	TRBD1	TRBJ2-5	CASSLVGTGLETQYF	TGTGCCAGCAGCTTGGTGGGGACAGGGCTAGAGACCCAGTACTTC
NA	TRBV30	NA	TRBJ2-4	CAWSPPRDIQYF	TGTGCCTGGAGTCCCCCTCGCGACATTCAGTACTTC
once	TRBV28	NA	TRBJ2-3	CASSFPGASRLDTQYF	TGTGCCAGCAGTTTCCCCGGAGCGTCAAGGTTAGATACGCAGTATTTT
NA	TRBV28	TRBD1	TRBJ2-4	CASSFWTGTLVKNIQYF	TGTGCCAGCAGTTTTTGGACAGGGACCCTTGTCAAAAACATTCAGTACTTC
NA	TRBV28	NA	TRBJ2-7	CASSSGPVPYEQYF	TGTGCCAGCAGCTCAGGACCTGTCCCCTACGAGCAGTACTTC
NA	TRBV27	TRBD1	TRBJ1-2	CASSSGQGGYGYTF	TGTGCCAGCAGTTCCGGACAGGGCGGCTATGGCTACACCTTC
few	TRBV28	NA	TRBJ1-2	CASSLSPDYGYTF	TGTGCCAGCAGTTTATCACCAGACTATGGCTACACCTTC
NA	TRBV29-1	TRBD2	TRBJ2-7	CSVVPGLAIYEQYF	TGCAGCGTGGTCCCGGGACTAGCAATTTACGAGCAGTACTTC
NA	TRBV21-1	NA	TRBJ1-5	CASSQTGGRWQPQHF	TGTGCCAGCAGCCAGACAGGGGGACGATGGCAGCCCCAGCATTTT
NA	TRBV9	NA	TRBJ2-7	CASSVSDGTHAYEQYF	TGTGCCAGCAGCGTATCCGACGGGACGCATGCCTACGAGCAGTACTTC
NA	TRBV19	NA	TRBJ1-3	CASSTSGSSGNTIYF	TGTGCCAGTAGTACGAGCGGAAGCTCTGGAAACACCATATATTTT
NA	TRBV6-6	TRBD2	TRBJ2-7	CASSWGGSYEQYF	TGTGCCAGCAGTTGGGGGGGGTCGTACGAGCAGTACTTC
NA	TRBV28	TRBD1	TRBJ2-7	CASSLGTAYEQYF	TGTGCCAGCAGTCTTGGGACAGCCTACGAGCAGTACTTC
NA	TRBV4-1	NA	TRBJ1-1	CASSQDGYRVNTEAFF	TGCGCCAGCAGCCAGGATGGGTACAGGGTGAACACTGAAGCTTTCTTT
NA	TRBV11-2	TRBD2	TRBJ2-1	CASSLVMGLAANEQFF	TGTGCCAGCAGCTTAGTAATGGGACTAGCGGCCAATGAGCAGTTCTTC
NA	TRBV25-1	NA	TRBJ1-1	CASSYSTEAFF	TGTGCCAGCAGTTATAGTACTGAAGCTTTCTTT
NA	TRBV19	NA	TRBJ2-3	CASSILGSGTDTQYF	TGTGCCAGTAGTATCCTCGGGAGTGGCACAGATACGCAGTATTTT
NA	TRBV15	NA	TRBJ2-3	CATSRLVGTDTQYF	TGTGCCACCAGCAGACTAGTGGGCACAGATACGCAGTATTTT
NA	TRBV4-1	TRBD2	TRBJ2-3	CASSQSPGGPTDTQYF	TGCGCCAGCAGCCAGTCCCCGGGAGGCCCCACAGATACGCAGTATTTT
NA	TRBV5-4	NA	TRBJ1-5	CASSLDGPSLSQPQHF	TGTGCCAGCAGCTTGGACGGCCCCAGCTTGAGTCAGCCCCAGCATTTT
NA	TRBV27	NA	TRBJ2-2	CASSLIWRDNTGELFF	TGTGCCAGCAGTCTGATCTGGCGGGATAACACCGGGGAGCTGTTTTTT
NA	TRBV28	TRBD1	TRBJ1-1	CASSYTGEVNTEAFF	TGTGCCAGCAGTTATACAGGGGAAGTAAACACTGAAGCTTTCTTT
NA	TRBV2	TRBD1	TRBJ2-3	CASSESGGLADTQYF	TGTGCCAGCAGTGAATCAGGGGGATTAGCAGATACGCAGTATTTT
NA	TRBV28	TRBD2	TRBJ2-7	CASRLAGGSYEQYF	TGTGCCAGCAGACTAGCGGGAGGTAGCTACGAGCAGTACTTC
NA	TRBV6-4	TRBD2	TRBJ2-1	CASSGTSESEQFF	TGTGCCAGCAGTGGGACTAGCGAATCTGAGCAGTTCTTC
NA	TRBV7-9	TRBD2	TRBJ2-2	CASSPWEGPYTGELFF	TGTGCCAGCAGCCCATGGGAGGGGCCATACACCGGGGAGCTGTTTTTT
NA	TRBV6-1	TRBD1	TRBJ1-2	CANSRQGAREYTF	TGTGCCAACAGCCGACAGGGGGCGCGGGAGTACACCTTC
NA	TRBV4-1	TRBD2	TRBJ2-1	CASSQDGLAGRNEQFF	TGCGCCAGCAGCCAGGACGGACTAGCTGGAAGGAATGAGCAGTTCTTC
once	TRBV27	TRBD2	TRBJ2-1	CASRLAGANEQFF	TGTGCCAGCAGGCTAGCGGGAGCCAATGAGCAGTTCTTC
NA	TRBV6-1	TRBD1	TRBJ2-7	CASRYQGASYEQYF	TGTGCCAGCAGATACCAGGGGGCCAGCTACGAGCAGTACTTC
NA	TRBV11-2	NA	TRBJ2-2	CASRGPSGELFF	TGTGCCAGCAGAGGGCCGTCCGGGGAGCTGTTTTTT
NA	TRBV7-6	TRBD2	TRBJ2-5	CASSSGLAAYQETQYF	TGTGCCAGCAGCTCCGGACTAGCGGCGTACCAAGAGACCCAGTACTTC
NA	TRBV10-2	NA	TRBJ2-7	CASTGKTRGEQYF	TGCGCCAGCACTGGGAAGACAAGGGGCGAGCAGTACTTC
NA	TRBV19	NA	TRBJ2-1	CASSIFFSINEQFF	TGTGCCAGTAGTATATTTTTTAGTATCAATGAGCAGTTCTTC
NA	TRBV10-1	TRBD1	TRBJ2-2	CASRTGGDGTGELFF	TGCGCCAGCAGGACAGGGGGCGATGGCACCGGGGAGCTGTTTTTT
NA	TRBV6-1	NA	TRBJ1-6	CASSEPRASANSPLHF	TGTGCCAGCAGTGAACCCCGGGCTAGCGCTAATTCACCCCTCCACTTT
NA	TRBV7-9	NA	TRBJ2-5	CASNLRGQETQYF	TGTGCCAGCAACCTGAGGGGGCAAGAGACCCAGTACTTC
NA	TRBV28	NA	TRBJ2-5	CASSWGSWEETQYF	TGTGCCAGCAGCTGGGGGAGCTGGGAAGAGACCCAGTACTTC
few	TRBV4-1	NA	TRBJ2-2	CASSQEYGSNTGELFF	TGCGCCAGCAGCCAAGAATACGGCAGTAACACCGGGGAGCTGTTTTTT
NA	TRBV4-2	TRBD2	TRBJ2-1	CASSLTTSGRDNEQFF	TGTGCCAGCAGCCTGACGACTAGCGGGAGGGACAATGAGCAGTTCTTC
NA	TRBV5-1	NA	TRBJ2-5	CASSLNREMRQETQYF	TGCGCCAGCAGCCTGAACAGGGAAATGAGACAAGAGACCCAGTACTTC
NA	TRBV5-3	NA	TRBJ1-5	CARSLVSSNQPQHF	TGTGCCAGAAGCTTGGTCAGTAGCAATCAGCCCCAGCATTTT
NA	TRBV23-1	TRBD2	TRBJ2-3	CASSQCPAGLAGNTDTQYF	TGCGCCAGCAGTCAATGTCCTGCAGGACTAGCGGGGAACACAGATACGCAGTATTTT
NA	TRBV7-9	NA	TRBJ2-3	CASSLEVASGTDTQYF	TGTGCCAGCAGCTTAGAGGTAGCTAGCGGCACAGATACGCAGTATTTT
few	TRBV7-9	NA	TRBJ1-1	CASRRGYSTEAFF	TGTGCCAGCCGAAGGGGTTACTCCACTGAAGCTTTCTTT
NA	TRBV6-5	TRBD2	TRBJ2-1	CASSYGGRTHNEQFF	TGTGCCAGCAGTTACGGCGGGAGGACCCACAATGAGCAGTTCTTC